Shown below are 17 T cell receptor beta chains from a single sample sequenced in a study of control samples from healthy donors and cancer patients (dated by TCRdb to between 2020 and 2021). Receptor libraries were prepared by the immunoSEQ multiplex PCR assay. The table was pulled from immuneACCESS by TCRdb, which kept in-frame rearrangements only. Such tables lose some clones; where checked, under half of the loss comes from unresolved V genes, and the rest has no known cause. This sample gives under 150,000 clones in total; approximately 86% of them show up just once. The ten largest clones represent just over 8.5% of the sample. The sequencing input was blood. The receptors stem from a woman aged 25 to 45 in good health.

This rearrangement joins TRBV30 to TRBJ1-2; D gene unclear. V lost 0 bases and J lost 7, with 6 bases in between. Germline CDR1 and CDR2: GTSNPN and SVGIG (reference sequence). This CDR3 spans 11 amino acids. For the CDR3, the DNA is TGTGCCTGGAGTGTGGGCTCTGGCTACACCTTC. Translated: CAWSVGSGYTF.

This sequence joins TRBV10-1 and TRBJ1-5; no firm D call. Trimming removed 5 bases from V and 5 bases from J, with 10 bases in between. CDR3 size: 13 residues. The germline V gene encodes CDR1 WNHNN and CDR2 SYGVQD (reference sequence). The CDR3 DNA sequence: TGCGCCAGCAGTCTGGGTTGTGATCAGCCCCAGCATTTT. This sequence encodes CASSLGCDQPQHF.

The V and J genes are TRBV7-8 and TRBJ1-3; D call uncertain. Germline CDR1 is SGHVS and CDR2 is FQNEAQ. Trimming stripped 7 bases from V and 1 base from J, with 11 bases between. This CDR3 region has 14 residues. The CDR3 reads CASNAGLSGNTIYF. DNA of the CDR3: TGTGCCAGCAACGCCGGACTTTCTGGAAACACCATATATTTT.

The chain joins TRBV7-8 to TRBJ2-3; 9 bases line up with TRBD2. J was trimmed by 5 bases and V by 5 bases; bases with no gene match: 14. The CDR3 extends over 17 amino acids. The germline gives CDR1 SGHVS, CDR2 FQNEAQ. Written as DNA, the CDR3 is TGTGCCAGCAGCCCCCCCTGGCGGGAGGGCCTGGGAGATACGCAGTATTTT. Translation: CASSPPWREGLGDTQYF.

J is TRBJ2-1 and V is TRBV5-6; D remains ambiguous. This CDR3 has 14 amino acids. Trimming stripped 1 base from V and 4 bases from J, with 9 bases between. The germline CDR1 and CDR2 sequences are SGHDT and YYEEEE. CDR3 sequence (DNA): TGTGCCAGCAGCTTGATTGACCGATACAATGAGCAGTTCTTC. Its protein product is CASSLIDRYNEQFF.

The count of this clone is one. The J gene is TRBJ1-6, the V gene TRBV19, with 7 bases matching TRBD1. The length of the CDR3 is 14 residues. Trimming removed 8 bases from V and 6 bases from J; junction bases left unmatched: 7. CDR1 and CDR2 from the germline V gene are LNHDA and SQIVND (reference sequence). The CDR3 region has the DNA TGTGCCAGTGGCCAGGGGGTTTTTAATTCACCCCTCCACTTT. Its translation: CASGQGVFNSPLHF.

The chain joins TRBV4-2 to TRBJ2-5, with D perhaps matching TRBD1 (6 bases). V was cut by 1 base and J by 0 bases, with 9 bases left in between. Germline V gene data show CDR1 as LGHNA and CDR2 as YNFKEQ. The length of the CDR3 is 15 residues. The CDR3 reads CASSQGTDDQETQYF. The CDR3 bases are TGTGCCAGCAGCCAAGGGACAGACGACCAAGAGACCCAGTACTTC.

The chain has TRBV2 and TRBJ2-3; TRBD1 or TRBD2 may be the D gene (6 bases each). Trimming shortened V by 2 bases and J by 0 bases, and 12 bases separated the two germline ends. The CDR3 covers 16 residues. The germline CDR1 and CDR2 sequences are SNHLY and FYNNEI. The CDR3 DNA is TGTGCCAGCAGTGAATTAGGGGGGACGAGCACAGATACGCAGTATTTT. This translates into CASSELGGTSTDTQYF.

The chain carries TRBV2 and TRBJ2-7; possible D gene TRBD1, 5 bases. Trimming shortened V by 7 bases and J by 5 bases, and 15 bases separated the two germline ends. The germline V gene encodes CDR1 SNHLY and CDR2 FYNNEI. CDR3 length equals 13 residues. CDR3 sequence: CASNYQGFNEQYF. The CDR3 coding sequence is TGTGCCAGCAATTACCAGGGTTTCAACGAGCAGTACTTC.

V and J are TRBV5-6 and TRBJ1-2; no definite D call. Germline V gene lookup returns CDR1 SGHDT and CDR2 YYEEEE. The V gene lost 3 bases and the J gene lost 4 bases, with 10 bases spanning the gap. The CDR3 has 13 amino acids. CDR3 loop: CASSSVGPYGYTF. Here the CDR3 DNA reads TGTGCCAGCAGCTCGGTGGGTCCCTATGGCTACACCTTC.

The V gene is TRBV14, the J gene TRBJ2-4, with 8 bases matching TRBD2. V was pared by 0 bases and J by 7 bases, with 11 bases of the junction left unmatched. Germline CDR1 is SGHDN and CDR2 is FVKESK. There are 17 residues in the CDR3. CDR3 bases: TGTGCCAGCAGCCAAGATCCCCGTGCGGGAGGCTCGAACATTCAGTACTTC. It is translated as CASSQDPRAGGSNIQYF.

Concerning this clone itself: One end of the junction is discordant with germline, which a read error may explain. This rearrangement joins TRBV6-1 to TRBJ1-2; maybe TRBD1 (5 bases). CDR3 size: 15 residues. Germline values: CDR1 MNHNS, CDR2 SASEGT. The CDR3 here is CASSEGGQGSPRSAF. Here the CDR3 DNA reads TGTGCCAGCAGTGAAGGAGGTCAGGGATCTCCCCGGAGTGCCTTC.

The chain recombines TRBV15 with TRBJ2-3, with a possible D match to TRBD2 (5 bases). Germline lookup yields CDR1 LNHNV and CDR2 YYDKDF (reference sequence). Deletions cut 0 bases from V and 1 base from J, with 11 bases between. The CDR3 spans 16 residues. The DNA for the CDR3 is TGTGCCACCAGCAGAGATTCCGGGGATGGCACAGATACGCAGTATTTT. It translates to CATSRDSGDGTDTQYF.

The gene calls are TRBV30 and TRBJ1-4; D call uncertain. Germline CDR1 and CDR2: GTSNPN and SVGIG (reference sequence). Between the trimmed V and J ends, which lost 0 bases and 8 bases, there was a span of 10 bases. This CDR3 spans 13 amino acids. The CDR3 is CAWSVGLGEKLFF. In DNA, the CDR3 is TGTGCCTGGAGTGTGGGTCTTGGGGAAAAACTGTTTTTT.

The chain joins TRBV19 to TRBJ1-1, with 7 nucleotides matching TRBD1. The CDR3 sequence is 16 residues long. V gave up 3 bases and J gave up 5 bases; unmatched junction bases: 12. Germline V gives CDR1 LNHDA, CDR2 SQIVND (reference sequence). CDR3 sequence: CASSIRPGGIFTEAFF. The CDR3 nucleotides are TGTGCCAGTAGTATTAGGCCAGGGGGAATATTTACTGAAGCTTTCTTT.

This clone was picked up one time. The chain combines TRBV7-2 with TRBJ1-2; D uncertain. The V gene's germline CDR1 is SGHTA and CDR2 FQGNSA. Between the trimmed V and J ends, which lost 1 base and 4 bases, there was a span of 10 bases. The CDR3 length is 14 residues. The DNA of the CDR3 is TGTGCCAGCAGCTTAGTGCCGGAGTCCTATGGCTACACCTTC. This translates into CASSLVPESYGYTF.

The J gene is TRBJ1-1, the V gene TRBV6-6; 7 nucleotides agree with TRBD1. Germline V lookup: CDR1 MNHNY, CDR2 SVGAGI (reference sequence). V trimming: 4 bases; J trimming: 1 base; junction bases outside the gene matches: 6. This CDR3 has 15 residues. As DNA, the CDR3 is TGTGCCAGCAGTTCTCCGGGACAGAAGAACACTGAAGCTTTCTTT. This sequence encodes CASSSPGQKNTEAFF.